The sequence of this T cell receptor beta chain was determined in a study of shared T cell receptors in the human thymus. Germline CDR1 reads GTSNPN; CDR2 reads SVGIG (reference sequence). CDR3 length: 16 residues. J gave up 6 bases and V 1 base, and 11 bases lay outside the gene matches. This table comes from immunoSEQ multiplex PCR, and its TCRdb copy is limited to in-frame clones, with some not included. The sample has 600,000 or so clones, more than 70% seen once. These same records also appear under a second study, on human thymus T cells. According to that study: Surgeons resected thymus tissue during corrective heart surgery. Thymic and blood repertoires appeared to carry a bias in their V and J gene usage.

Input material: thymocytes. V and J are TRBV30 and TRBJ2-1, with 8 bases that match TRBD1. The source is a boy in the first two years of life with a congenital heart defect. The CDR3 is CAWSDAGQGARNEQFF. CDR3 bases: TGTGCCTGGAGTGACGCGGGCCAGGGGGCGCGCAATGAGCAGTTCTTC.